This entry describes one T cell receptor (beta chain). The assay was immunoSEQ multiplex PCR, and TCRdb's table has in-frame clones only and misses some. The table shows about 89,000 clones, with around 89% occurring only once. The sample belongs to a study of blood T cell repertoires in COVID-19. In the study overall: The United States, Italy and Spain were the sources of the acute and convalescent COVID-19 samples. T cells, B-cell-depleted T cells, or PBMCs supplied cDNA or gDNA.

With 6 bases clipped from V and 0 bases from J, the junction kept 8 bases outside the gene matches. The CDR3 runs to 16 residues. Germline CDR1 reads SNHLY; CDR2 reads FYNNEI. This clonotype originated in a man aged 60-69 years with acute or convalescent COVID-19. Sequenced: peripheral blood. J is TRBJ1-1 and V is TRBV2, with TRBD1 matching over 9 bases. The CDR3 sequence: CASRDRGEEMNTEAFF. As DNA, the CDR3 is TGTGCCAGCAGGGACAGGGGTGAGGAGATGAACACTGAAGCTTTCTTT.